This T cell receptor (beta chain) was profiled in a study of regulatory T cells in long-lasting Graves disease. Researchers made TCR beta libraries by using iRepertoire HTBI primers and running Arm-PCR on CDR3 regions. TCRdb used MiXCR to reprocess the multiplex PCR reads, holding one entry per CDR3 protein. The sample lists some 490,000 distinct CDR3 sequences; 12% were seen once. This clonotype was found many times. The trim removed 1 base at V and 6 bases at J, leaving 8 bases unmatched. CDR1 and CDR2 from the germline V gene are GTSNPN and SVGIG (reference sequence). CDR3 length: 14 amino acids. Time point of the sample: newly diagnosed GD, antithyroid drugs for less than 3 months. The TCR library was prepared using RNA isolated from PBMCs. Blood from the periphery, around 10 milliliters in all, was drawn into EDTA tubes. Another study also made use of these data, one on T cells in Graves' hyperthyroidism and ophthalmopathy. That work adds: Across 18 months, stable Graves' hyperthyroidism was marked by no progression to ophthalmopathy. The HTBI primer set was used in a first-round RT-PCR of the TCR CDR3.

The chain has TRBV30 and TRBJ2-7, with 8 nucleotides matching TRBD2. Sequences were derived from peripheral blood mononuclear cells (PBMCs), sampled at new diagnosis, from a patient treated with antithyroid drugs. This receptor was obtained from a woman in her 30s with Graves disease. CDR3 protein: CAWSGERGPSEQYF. CDR3 sequence (DNA): TGTGCCTGGAGTGGGGAGCGGGGGCCCTCCGAGCAGTACTTC.